The following is a T cell receptor beta chain sequence with its context. This sample was included in a study of blood T cell repertoires in COVID-19. CDR1 MNHEY and CDR2 SVGEGT come from the germline V gene. Trimming shortened V by 5 bases and J by 2 bases, and 9 bases separated the two germline ends. The CDR3 loop spans 13 amino acids. The table came from immunoSEQ multiplex PCR; TCRdb's copy has only in-frame clones and leaves some out. The sample holds roughly 150,000 clones, roughly four fifths seen once. This chain uses TRBV6-2 or TRBV6-3 with TRBJ1-1, with unresolved D. Sequencing input: peripheral blood. The origin of this receptor is a woman of 80 years or more with acute or convalescent COVID-19. Here the CDR3 DNA reads TGTGCCAGCAGTCGACTAATTAACACTGAAGCTTTCTTT. Its protein product is CASSRLINTEAFF.